Only a few counts were recorded for the clone carrying this T cell receptor beta chain. The sample is drawn from a study of CD8 T cells in ankylosing spondylitis. Germline CDR1 MGHRA, CDR2 YSYEKL. V lost 1 base and J lost 5, with 12 bases in between. CDR3 length: 15 residues. TCRdb reprocessed the 5' RACE reads with MiXCR, giving one entry per CDR3 protein. The table has under 170,000 distinct CDR3 sequences, under 55% seen once. This sequence joins TRBV4-1 and TRBJ1-5; perhaps TRBD1 as D (5 bases). The sequencing input was synovial fluid, either unsorted or a sorted T cell fraction (not recorded which). This TCR derives from a male donor with ankylosing spondylitis. In nucleotides, the CDR3 is TGCGCCAGCAGCCAAGCAGGGCTACTCGATCAGCCCCAGCATTTT. The encoded protein is CASSQAGLLDQPQHF.